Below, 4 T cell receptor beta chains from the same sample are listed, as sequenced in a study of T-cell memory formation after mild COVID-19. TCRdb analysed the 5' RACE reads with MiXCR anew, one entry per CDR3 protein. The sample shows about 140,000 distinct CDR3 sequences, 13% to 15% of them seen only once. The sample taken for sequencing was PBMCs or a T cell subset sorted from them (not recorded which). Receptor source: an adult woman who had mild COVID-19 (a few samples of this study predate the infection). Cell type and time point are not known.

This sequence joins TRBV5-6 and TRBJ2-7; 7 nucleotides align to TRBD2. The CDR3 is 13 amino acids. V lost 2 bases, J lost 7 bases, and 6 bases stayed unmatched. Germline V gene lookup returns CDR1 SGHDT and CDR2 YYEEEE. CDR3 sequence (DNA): TGTGCCAGCAGCTTCGGGGGGTTTTCGGAGCAGTACTTC. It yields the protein CASSFGGFSEQYF.

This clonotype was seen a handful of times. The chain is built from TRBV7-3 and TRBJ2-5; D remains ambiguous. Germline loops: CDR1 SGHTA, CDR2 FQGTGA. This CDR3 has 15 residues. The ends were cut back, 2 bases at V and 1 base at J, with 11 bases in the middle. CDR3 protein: CASSLLGSTQETQYF. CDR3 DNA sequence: TGTGCCAGCAGCTTATTGGGCAGCACCCAAGAGACCCAGTACTTC.

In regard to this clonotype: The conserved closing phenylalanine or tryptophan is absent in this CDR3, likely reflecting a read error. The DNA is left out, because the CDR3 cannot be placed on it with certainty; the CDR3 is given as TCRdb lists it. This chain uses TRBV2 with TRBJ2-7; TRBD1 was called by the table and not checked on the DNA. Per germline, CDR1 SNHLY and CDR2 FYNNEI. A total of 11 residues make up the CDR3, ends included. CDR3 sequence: CASSETGAYRL.

CDR3 DNA sequence: TGTGCCAGCAGTGAAGAGGGTAGCGAAAACACCATATATTTT. It codes for CASSEEGSENTIYF. The V gene is TRBV25-1, the J gene TRBJ1-3; D remains unclear. Per germline, CDR1 MGHDK and CDR2 SYGVNS. Trimming stripped 2 bases from V and 6 bases from J, with 11 bases between. The CDR3 is 14 amino acids.